The 11 T cell receptor beta chains below were found in one sample sequenced in a study of human T cells and chemical hapten exposure. TCRdb reprocessed the RACE reads with MiXCR, giving one entry per CDR3 protein. The table includes roughly 64,000 distinct CDR3 sequences, approximately 11% detected once. Specified time point: patch test 3, about 24 weeks after DPC sensitization. Treatment specified: therapeutic diphenylcyclopropenone sensitization with weekly scalp DPC. Material: whole blood, obtained in connection with sensitization to the hapten diphenylcyclopropenone (DPC). All receptors come from a woman aged 25-40 years with alopecia areata. Some clones in this sample may be carry-over from other donors' samples.

The V call is TRBV5-1, the J call TRBJ2-3, with unresolved D. CDR1 and CDR2 (germline): SGHRS, YFSETQ. Between the trimmed V and J ends, which lost 1 base and 1 base, there was a span of 7 bases. The CDR3 is made up of 14 amino acids. The chain's CDR3 is CASSLIIRTDTQYF. The CDR3 DNA reads TGCGCCAGCAGCTTGATTATCCGCACAGATACGCAGTATTTT. Combining the CDR3 with reference TRBV5-1 and TRBJ2-3 gives the whole variable domain KAGVTQTPRYLIKTRGQQVTLSCSPISGHRSVSWYQQTPGQGLQFLFEYFSETQRNKGNFPGRFSGRQFSNSRSEMNVSTLELGDSALYLCASSLIIRTDTQYFGPGTRLTVL.

The table lists this clonotype with many counts. The chain combines TRBV5-1 with TRBJ2-7; D is possibly TRBD2 (6 bases). Germline V CDR1 and CDR2: SGHRS, YFSETQ. Trimming took 3 bases from V and 0 from J, leaving 13 bases between them. This CDR3 contains 15 residues. The chain's CDR3 is CASSSGLSSSYEQYF. CDR3 coding DNA: TGCGCCAGCAGCTCGGGACTTTCGAGCTCCTACGAGCAGTACTTC.

The rearrangement joins TRBV7-2 to TRBJ2-6, with 9 positions matching TRBD1. This CDR3 has 20 amino acids. The germline V gene encodes CDR1 SGHTA and CDR2 FQGNSA. V lost 5 bases and J lost 0; bases outside the gene matches: 14. In nucleotides, the CDR3 is TGTGCCAGCAGCCCATCTCCGGGGGACAGGGTCTTCTCTGGGGCCAACGTCCTGACTTTC. Translating gives CASSPSPGDRVFSGANVLTF.

This clonotype occurred many times. The rearrangement links TRBV28 to TRBJ2-7, with D maybe TRBD2 (5 bases). This CDR3 contains 14 residues. Trimming removed 6 bases at V and 0 bases at J, with 12 bases between. Germline V gene sequence: CDR1 MDHEN, CDR2 SYDVKM. CDR3 loop: CASSPPSGSYEQYF. The CDR3 DNA reads TGTGCCAGCAGCCCCCCAAGCGGCTCCTACGAGCAGTACTTC. Looking up the rest from reference TRBV28 and TRBJ2-7 gives the full variable domain: DVKVTQSSRYLVKRTGEKVFLECVQDMDHENMFWYRQDPGLGLRLIYFSYDVKMKEKGDIPEGYSVSREKKERFSLILESASTNQTSMYLCASSPPSGSYEQYFGPGTRLTVT.

This clonotype was counted at least ten times. The V and J genes are TRBV6-6 and TRBJ1-1; D remains ambiguous. Trimming removed 6 bases at V and 1 base at J, with 9 bases between. Germline CDR1 and CDR2: MNHNY and SVGAGI (reference sequence). The CDR3 spans 13 residues. The CDR3 coding sequence is TGTGCCAGCAGCATCATCGGGAACACTGAAGCTTTCTTT. Amino acids: CASSIIGNTEAFF.

This clonotype was found a few times. The chain carries TRBV3-1 and TRBJ2-7; TRBD2 aligns across 10 bases. The ends lost 0 bases at V and 2 bases at J; junction bases unmatched: 4. The germline gives CDR1 LGHDT, CDR2 YNNKEL (reference sequence). CDR3 size: 16 residues. CDR3 residues: CASSQDLSGRAYEQYF. The DNA for the CDR3 is TGTGCCAGCAGCCAAGATTTGAGCGGGAGGGCCTACGAGCAGTACTTC.

The rearrangement uses TRBV11-2 and TRBJ2-2; no clear D. V was clipped by 1 base and J by 4 bases, with 4 bases between them. Per germline, CDR1 SGHAT and CDR2 FQNNGV. The CDR3 length is 13 residues. CDR3 bases: TGTGCCAGCAGCTTAGCTGGCACCGGGGAGCTGTTTTTT. This encodes CASSLAGTGELFF.

The table lists this clonotype with a few counts. The chain combines TRBV12-3 or TRBV12-4 with TRBJ2-1, with D tentatively TRBD1 (6 bases). Trimming removed 6 bases at V and 9 bases at J, with 15 bases between. The CDR3 runs to 13 residues. The CDR3 DNA sequence: TGTGCCAGCAGGGACAGCCCCGGCCCTGAGCAGTTCTTC. It is translated as CASRDSPGPEQFF.

The genes are TRBV5-1 and TRBJ1-1; D is perhaps TRBD1 (5 bases). The germline V gene has CDR1 SGHRS and CDR2 YFSETQ. Deletions cut 6 bases from V and 3 bases from J, with 12 bases between. The CDR3 is 13 residues long. The CDR3 region is CASKVSGDTEAFF. CDR3 DNA: TGCGCCAGCAAAGTCTCGGGGGACACTGAAGCTTTCTTT.

This clonotype was counted ten times or more. The chain carries TRBV6-5 and TRBJ2-7; 12 bases are shared with TRBD2. After removal of 0 bases from V and 7 bases from J, the junction contained 1 base not matched to a gene. Looked up from germline, CDR1 is MNHEY and CDR2 is SVGAGI. This CDR3 comprises 14 residues. The CDR3 is CASSYSTSGSEQYF. The DNA for the CDR3 is TGTGCCAGCAGTTACTCGACTAGCGGGAGTGAGCAGTACTTC.

The CDR3 DNA reads as TGCGCCAGCAGCCAAGATCCGCGCGGGGTACAGTTCTTC. Its translation: CASSQDPRGVQFF. The chain recombines TRBV4-3 with TRBJ2-1, with a weak D call TRBD2 (6 bases). The CDR3 spans 13 residues. V was cut by 0 bases and J by 13 bases, with 13 bases left in between. CDR1 is LGHNA, CDR2 YSLEER, per germline.